One T cell receptor beta chain is described in this entry. CDR3 size: 15 residues. CDR1 and CDR2 from the germline V gene are MNHEY and SMNVEV (reference sequence). The ends lost 6 bases at V and 2 bases at J; junction bases unmatched: 7. Methods used by the authors: Amplifying reference gene primers gave estimates of nucleated cell counts. Repertoires were generated with immunoSEQ multiplex PCR, while TCRdb's copy carries only in-frame clones and drops some. V and J calls and clone size are copied from that table; D and trimming were computed from the DNA. The data show around 200,000 clones, roughly 89% seen once. The record originates from a study of blood T cell repertoires in COVID-19. Study-level information: Acute-phase and convalescent COVID-19 samples originated in the United States, Italy and Spain.

Material for sequencing was PBMCs or T cells enriched from blood (not recorded which). The chain combines TRBV27 with TRBJ1-3, with 7 bases identical to TRBD1. The source of this sequence is a man between 18 and 29 years old with acute COVID-19. The CDR3 sequence is CASSDTQGTGNTIYF. CDR3 DNA sequence: TGTGCCAGCAGCGATACACAGGGGACTGGAAACACCATATATTTT.